These 22 T cell receptor beta chains came from one sample sequenced in a study of control samples from healthy donors and cancer patients. TCRdb's copy holds only in-frame clones and misses some; the assay was immunoSEQ multiplex PCR. The repertoire includes 150,000 to 200,000 clones, around 94% of them detected once, and 14% sits in the top ten. Sequences were obtained from PBMCs. These receptors all stem from a man aged 60 to 69 with colorectal cancer.

This clone was seen just once. The J gene is TRBJ1-2, the V gene TRBV19; D not certain. The length of the CDR3 is 13 residues. Per germline, CDR1 LNHDA and CDR2 SQIVND (reference sequence). The V end lost 3 bases, the J end lost 7 bases, and 12 bases lay between the germline ends. CDR3 in DNA: TGTGCCAGTAGTATTAAGGAGGGTGCTGGCTACACCTTC. Translated: CASSIKEGAGYTF.

This clone was recorded once. The chain links TRBV7-9 to TRBJ2-7; 9 bases agree with TRBD1. The CDR3 runs to 15 residues. CDR1 and CDR2 (germline): SEHNR, FQNEAQ (reference sequence). Trimming at V came to 1 base and at J to 3 bases, leaving 4 bases not matched to a gene. The CDR3 sequence: CASSLGGQGSYEQYF. The CDR3 region has the DNA TGTGCCAGCAGCTTAGGGGGACAGGGTAGCTACGAGCAGTACTTC. Full variable domain (rest looked up from reference TRBV7-9 and TRBJ2-7): DTGVSQNPRHKITKRGQNVTFRCDPISEHNRLYWYRQTLGQGPEFLTYFQNEAQLEKSRLLSDRFSAERPKGSFSTLEIQRTEQGDSAMYLCASSLGGQGSYEQYFGPGTRLTVT.

The chain uses TRBV5-1 and TRBJ1-2; weak D call: TRBD1 (6 bases). Deletions cut 4 bases from V and 7 bases from J, with 20 bases between. Germline values: CDR1 SGHRS, CDR2 YFSETQ. CDR3 size: 15 residues. CDR3 bases: TGCGCCAGCAGCCAAGCTACAGGGAGTGACGGTGGCTACACCTTC. Its translation: CASSQATGSDGGYTF.

The chain uses TRBV30 and TRBJ2-2; no clear D. The V gene's germline CDR1 is GTSNPN and CDR2 SVGIG (reference sequence). The V end lost 7 bases, the J end lost 6 bases, and 9 bases lay between the germline ends. The length of the CDR3 is 11 residues. The CDR3 protein is CAFDPAGELFF. CDR3 sequence (DNA): TGTGCCTTTGATCCCGCCGGGGAGCTGTTTTTT. The full variable domain, its missing parts supplied by reference TRBV30 and TRBJ2-2, is SQTIHQWPATLVQPVGSPLSLECTVEGTSNPNLYWYRQAAGRGLQLLFYSVGIGQISSEVPQNLSASRPQDRQFILSSKKLLLSDSGFYLCAFDPAGELFFGEGSRLTVL.

The chain carries TRBV6-5 and TRBJ1-3, with unresolved D. This CDR3 is 14 amino acids long. CDR1 and CDR2 (germline): MNHEY, SVGAGI. Trimming pared 7 bases from V and 0 bases from J, leaving 10 bases between. The CDR3 protein is CASKPRVSGNTIYF. CDR3 DNA: TGTGCCAGCAAGCCCCGGGTCTCTGGAAACACCATATATTTT.

J is TRBJ1-4 and V is TRBV10-3, with D uncertain. Germline CDR1 and CDR2: ENHRY and SYGVKD. V lost 3 bases and J lost 8, with 10 bases in between. CDR3 size: 13 residues. The CDR3 sequence is CAISDVLGEKLFF. CDR3 bases: TGTGCCATCAGTGATGTCCTTGGAGAAAAACTGTTTTTT.

The chain recombines TRBV6-1 with TRBJ1-5; no clear D gene. CDR1 is MNHNS, CDR2 SASEGT, per germline. Trimming removed 2 bases at V and 0 bases at J, with 8 bases between. The length of the CDR3 is 15 residues. The CDR3 DNA sequence: TGTGCCAGCAGTGAACCAGAGTTTAGCAATCAGCCCCAGCATTTT. This translates into CASSEPEFSNQPQHF.

The chain has TRBV7-2 and TRBJ2-5; D is perhaps TRBD1 or TRBD2 (6 bases each). V was shortened by 1 base and J by 5 bases, with 14 bases between the two germline ends. The germline V gene encodes CDR1 SGHTA and CDR2 FQGNSA. The CDR3 contains 15 residues. The chain's CDR3 is CASSLVPQGRETQYF. The CDR3, as DNA: TGTGCCAGCAGCTTAGTACCTCAGGGGAGGGAGACCCAGTACTTC.

The chain links TRBV20-1 to TRBJ2-7; no firm D call. The germline V gene has CDR1 DFQATT and CDR2 SNEGSKA (reference sequence). V was cut by 2 bases and J by 3 bases, with 5 bases left in between. The CDR3 totals 11 residues. CDR3 loop: CSARRVYEQYF. The CDR3 DNA sequence: TGCAGTGCTAGACGGGTCTACGAGCAGTACTTC.

The V and J genes are TRBV6-2 or TRBV6-3 and TRBJ1-2, with D possibly being TRBD1 (5 bases). Trimming took 2 bases from V and 7 from J, leaving 17 bases between them. Germline V gene sequence: CDR1 MNHEY, CDR2 SVGEGT. The CDR3 length is 15 residues. CDR3 loop: CASSYPSQGTSGYTF. The DNA for the CDR3 is TGTGCCAGCAGTTACCCCTCCCAGGGTACGAGTGGCTACACCTTC.

This clone came up once. The rearrangement joins TRBV10-3 to TRBJ1-1, with D possibly TRBD1 on 5 matching bases. The CDR3 loop spans 18 amino acids. Deletions cut 0 bases from V and 1 base from J, with 18 bases between. Germline CDR1 is ENHRY and CDR2 is SYGVKD. The CDR3 bases are TGTGCCATCAGTGAGTCGCTGACAGCCTCCCGCGGGAACACTGAAGCTTTCTTT. Protein product: CAISESLTASRGNTEAFF.

V usage is TRBV20-1 and J usage is TRBJ2-7, with D perhaps being TRBD1 or TRBD2 (5 bases each). CDR1 is DFQATT, CDR2 SNEGSKA, per germline (reference sequence). The V end was cut by 5 bases, the J end by 11 bases, with 16 bases between. This CDR3 is 11 amino acids long. The DNA of the CDR3 is TGCAGTGCTCCTACCGGGACCGCCGAGTACTTC. This gives the protein CSAPTGTAEYF.

V and J are TRBV19 and TRBJ1-1; TRBD1 matches 8 bases. Unmatched junction bases numbered 5, after V lost 7 bases and J lost 1 base. The germline V gene has CDR1 LNHDA and CDR2 SQIVND (reference sequence). The CDR3 covers 14 residues. CDR3 residues: CASTEDRENTEAFF. In DNA, the CDR3 is TGTGCCAGTACCGAGGACAGGGAGAACACTGAAGCTTTCTTT.

This rearrangement joins TRBV18 to TRBJ2-7; 8 bases align to TRBD1. J lost 9 bases, V lost 3 bases, and 7 bases had no gene match. Germline CDR1 is KGHSH and CDR2 is LQKENI. CDR3 length: 13 amino acids. For the CDR3, the DNA is TGTGCCAGCTCACCTGCGGACAGGGCAAGGCAGTACTTC. The encoded protein is CASSPADRARQYF. Variable domain in full (rest from reference TRBV18 and TRBJ2-7): NAGVMQNPRHLVRRRGQEARLRCSPMKGHSHVYWYRQLPEEGLKFMVYLQKENIIDESGMPKERFSAEFPKEGPSILRIQQVVRGDSAAYFCASSPADRARQYFGPGTRLTVT.

In DNA form, the CDR3 reads TGCGCCAGCAGCTTGGAGGGGGCAGGGGGAAACACCATATATTTT. This gives the protein CASSLEGAGGNTIYF. The gene calls are TRBV5-1 and TRBJ1-3; TRBD1 agrees at 7 bases. Per the germline V gene, CDR1 is SGHRS and CDR2 is YFSETQ. V lost 0 bases and J lost 4; bases outside the gene matches: 4. The CDR3 contains 15 residues.

The chain carries TRBV3-1 (or the pseudogene TRBV3-2) and TRBJ1-6, with D tentatively TRBD1 (5 bases). Germline V lookup: CDR1 LGHDT, CDR2 YNNKEL (reference sequence). The CDR3 covers 14 residues. Deletions cut 4 bases from V and 10 bases from J, with 14 bases between. CDR3 in amino acids: CASSPGREGSPLHF. The CDR3 coding sequence is TGTGCCAGCAGCCCAGGTCGGGAGGGGTCACCCCTCCACTTT.

The J gene is TRBJ2-3, the V gene TRBV7-6, with 7 bases lining up with TRBD2. J gave up 3 bases and V 1 base, and 4 bases lay outside the gene matches. The CDR3 is 15 amino acids. Germline CDR1 reads SGHVS; CDR2 reads FNYEAQ. The chain's CDR3 is CASSLGPGGTDTQYF. The CDR3 nucleotides read TGTGCCAGCAGCTTAGGACCGGGGGGAACAGATACGCAGTATTTT.

The chain has TRBV7-9 and TRBJ1-1; D may be TRBD1 (6 bases). Germline V gene data show CDR1 as SEHNR and CDR2 as FQNEAQ (reference sequence). The CDR3 has 14 amino acids. The V and J ends lost 8 bases and 1 base respectively, with 14 bases between them. DNA of the CDR3: TGTGCCAGCGCAGGGGATAGCCAGAACACTGAAGCTTTCTTT. Translating it yields CASAGDSQNTEAFF.

This sequence joins TRBV21-1 and TRBJ2-7; TRBD1 reflects the table's D call only, with no check against the DNA. TRBV21-1 is marked as a pseudogene. The CDR3 covers 13 residues. The CDR3 region is CASSEFRDSEQYF. As DNA, the CDR3 is TGTGCCAGCAGCGAATTCCGGGACAGCGAGCAGTACTTC.

The J gene is TRBJ1-1, the V gene TRBV9; no clear D. CDR1 SGDLS and CDR2 YYNGEE come from the germline V gene. The CDR3 contains 17 residues. V was clipped by 4 bases and J by 2 bases, with 21 bases between them. The CDR3 nucleotides are TGTGCCAGCAGCCTCACACCCGCCGCAGCTATAAACACTGAAGCTTTCTTT. Translation gives CASSLTPAAAINTEAFF.

The rearrangement joins TRBV6-1 to TRBJ2-2; no definite D call. V was trimmed by 2 bases and J by 3 bases, leaving 13 bases between them. Germline V gene data show CDR1 as MNHNS and CDR2 as SASEGT. CDR3 size: 16 residues. The CDR3 sequence is CASSELFQVDTGELFF. The CDR3 DNA follows: TGTGCCAGCAGTGAACTGTTCCAGGTGGACACCGGGGAGCTGTTTTTT.

This rearrangement joins TRBV11-1 to TRBJ2-3; perhaps TRBD1 as D (6 bases). V lost 3 bases and J lost 2, with 12 bases in between. Germline lookup yields CDR1 SGHAT and CDR2 FQDESV (reference sequence). The CDR3 is 15 amino acids. CDR3 protein: CASSFGQLDTDTQYF. CDR3 bases: TGTGCCAGCAGCTTCGGACAGCTAGACACAGATACGCAGTATTTT.